This T cell receptor (beta chain) was sequenced for a study of cytomegalovirus exposure and HLA in healthy donors. This clone was observed a handful of times. PCR used 60 Vbeta primers and 13 Jbeta primers. The repertoire was sequenced with immunoSEQ multiplex PCR; TCRdb's copy has only in-frame clones and lacks some. This table has 150,000 to 200,000 clones, roughly four fifths appearing once. Sequenced material: PBMCs. The TCR comes from a young woman in good health and CMV-seropositive.

In DNA form, the CDR3 reads TGTGCCAGCGACACCTCCGGGACTAGCGGACAAGAGACCCAGTACTTC. Protein product: CASDTSGTSGQETQYF. The V call is TRBV9, the J call TRBJ2-5; 11 bases are a match to TRBD2. Germline V gene lookup returns CDR1 SGDLS and CDR2 YYNGEE. The trim removed 7 bases at V and 2 bases at J, leaving 10 bases unmatched. This CDR3 has 16 residues.